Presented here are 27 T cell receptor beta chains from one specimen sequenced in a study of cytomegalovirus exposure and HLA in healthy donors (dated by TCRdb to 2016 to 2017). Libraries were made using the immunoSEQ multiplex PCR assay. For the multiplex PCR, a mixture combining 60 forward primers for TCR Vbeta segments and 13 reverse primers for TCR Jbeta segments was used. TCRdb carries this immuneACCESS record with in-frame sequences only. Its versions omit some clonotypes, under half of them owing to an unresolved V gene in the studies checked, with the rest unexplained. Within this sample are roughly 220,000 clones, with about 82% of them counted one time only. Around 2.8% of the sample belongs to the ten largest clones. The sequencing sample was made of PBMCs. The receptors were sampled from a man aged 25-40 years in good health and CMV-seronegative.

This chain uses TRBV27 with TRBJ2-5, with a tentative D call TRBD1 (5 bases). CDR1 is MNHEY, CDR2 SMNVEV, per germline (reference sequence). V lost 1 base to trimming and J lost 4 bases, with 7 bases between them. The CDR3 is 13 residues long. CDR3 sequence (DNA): TGTGCCAGCAGTTTATATGGGGCAGAGACCCAGTACTTC. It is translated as CASSLYGAETQYF.

CDR3 coding DNA: TGTGCCAGCACCGGCGGGGATAGGAACACTGAAGCTTTCTTT. It codes for CASTGGDRNTEAFF. V usage is TRBV27 and J usage is TRBJ1-1, with D unclear. The ends were cut back, 7 bases at V and 1 base at J, with 13 bases in the middle. The CDR3 totals 14 residues. The germline V gene has CDR1 MNHEY and CDR2 SMNVEV (reference sequence).

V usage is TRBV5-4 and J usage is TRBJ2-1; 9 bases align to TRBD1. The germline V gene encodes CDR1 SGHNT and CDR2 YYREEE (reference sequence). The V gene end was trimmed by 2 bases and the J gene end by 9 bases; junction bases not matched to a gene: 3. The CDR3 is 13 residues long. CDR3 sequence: CASSFDRGVEQFF. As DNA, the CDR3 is TGTGCCAGCAGCTTTGACAGGGGGGTTGAGCAGTTCTTC.

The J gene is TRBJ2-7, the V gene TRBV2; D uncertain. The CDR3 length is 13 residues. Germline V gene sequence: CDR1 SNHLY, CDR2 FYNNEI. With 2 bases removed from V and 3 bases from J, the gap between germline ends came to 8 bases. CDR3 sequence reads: CASSEFAGYEQYF. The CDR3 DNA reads TGTGCCAGCAGTGAATTTGCCGGCTACGAGCAGTACTTC. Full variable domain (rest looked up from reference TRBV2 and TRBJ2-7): EPEVTQTPSHQVTQMGQEVILRCVPISNHLYFYWYRQILGQKVEFLVSFYNNEISEKSEIFDDQFSVERPDGSNFTLKIRSTKLEDSAMYFCASSEFAGYEQYFGPGTRLTVT.

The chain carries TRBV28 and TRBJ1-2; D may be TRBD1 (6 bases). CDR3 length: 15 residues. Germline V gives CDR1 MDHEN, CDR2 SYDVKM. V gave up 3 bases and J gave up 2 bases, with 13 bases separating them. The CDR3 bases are TGTGCCAGCAGTTTTCCGACAGGTTTCAACTATGGCTACACCTTC. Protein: CASSFPTGFNYGYTF.

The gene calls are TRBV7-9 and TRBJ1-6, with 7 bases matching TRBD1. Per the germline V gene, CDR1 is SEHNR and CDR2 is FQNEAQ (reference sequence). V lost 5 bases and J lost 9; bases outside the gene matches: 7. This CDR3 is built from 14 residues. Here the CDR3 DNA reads TGTGCCAGCAGCCCTACGACAGGGTTTTCACCCCTCCACTTT. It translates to CASSPTTGFSPLHF.

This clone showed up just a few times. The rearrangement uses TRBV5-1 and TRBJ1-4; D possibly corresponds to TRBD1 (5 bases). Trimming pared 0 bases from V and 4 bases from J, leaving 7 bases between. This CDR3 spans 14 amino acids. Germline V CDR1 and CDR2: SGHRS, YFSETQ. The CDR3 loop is CASSLETVNEKLFF. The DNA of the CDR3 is TGCGCCAGCAGCTTGGAGACAGTTAATGAAAAACTGTTTTTT.

The CDR3 DNA sequence: TGTGCCAGCAGCCACACCGGGACAGGAGCCCCAACTAATGAAAAACTGTTTTTT. Amino acids: CASSHTGTGAPTNEKLFF. V usage is TRBV16 and J usage is TRBJ1-4, with 8 bases fitting TRBD1. Germline V gives CDR1 KGHSY, CDR2 FQNENV. V lost 3 bases to trimming and J lost 0 bases; unmatched junction nucleotides: 9. The CDR3 is made up of 18 amino acids.

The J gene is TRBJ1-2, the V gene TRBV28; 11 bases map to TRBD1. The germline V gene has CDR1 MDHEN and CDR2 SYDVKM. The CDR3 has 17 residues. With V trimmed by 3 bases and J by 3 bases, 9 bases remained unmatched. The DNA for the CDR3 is TGTGCCAGCAGTTTCAGACCCGGACAGGGGGCGGACTATGGCTACACCTTC. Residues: CASSFRPGQGADYGYTF.

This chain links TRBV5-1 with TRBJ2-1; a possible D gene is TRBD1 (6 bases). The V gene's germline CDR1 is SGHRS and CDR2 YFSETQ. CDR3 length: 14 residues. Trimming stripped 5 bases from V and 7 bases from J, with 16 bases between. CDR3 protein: CASSDPGVGNEQFF. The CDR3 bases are TGCGCCAGCAGTGATCCAGGGGTGGGAAATGAGCAGTTCTTC.

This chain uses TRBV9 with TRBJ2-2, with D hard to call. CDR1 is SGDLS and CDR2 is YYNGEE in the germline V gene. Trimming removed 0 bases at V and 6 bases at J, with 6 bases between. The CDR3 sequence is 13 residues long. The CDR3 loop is CASSVGVAGELFF. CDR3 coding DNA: TGTGCCAGCAGCGTAGGCGTGGCCGGGGAGCTGTTTTTT.

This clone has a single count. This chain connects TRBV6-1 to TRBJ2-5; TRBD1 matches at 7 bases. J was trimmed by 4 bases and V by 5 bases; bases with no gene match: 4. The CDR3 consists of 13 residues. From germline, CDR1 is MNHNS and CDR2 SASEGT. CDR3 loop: CASSPGQLETQYF. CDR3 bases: TGTGCCAGCAGTCCGGGACAGCTAGAGACCCAGTACTTC.

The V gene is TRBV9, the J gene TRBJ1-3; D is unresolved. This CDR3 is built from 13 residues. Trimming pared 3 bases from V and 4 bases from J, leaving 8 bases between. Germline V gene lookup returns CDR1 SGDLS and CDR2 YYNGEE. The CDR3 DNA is TGTGCCAGCAGCGGAACACCCGGAAACACCATATATTTT. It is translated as CASSGTPGNTIYF.

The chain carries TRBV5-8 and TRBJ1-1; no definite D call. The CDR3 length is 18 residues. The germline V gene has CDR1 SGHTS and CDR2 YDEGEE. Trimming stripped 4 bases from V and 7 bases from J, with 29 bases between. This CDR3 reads CASSPLGSGPLAVFEAFF. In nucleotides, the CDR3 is TGTGCCAGCAGCCCGCTCGGGTCCGGCCCTCTGGCAGTATTTGAAGCTTTCTTT. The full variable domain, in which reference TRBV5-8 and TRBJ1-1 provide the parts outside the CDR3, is EAGVTQSPTHLIKTRGQQATLRCSPISGHTSVYWYQQALGLGLQFLLWYDEGEERNRGNFPPRFSGRQFPNYSSELNVNALELEDSALYLCASSPLGSGPLAVFEAFFGQGTRLTVV.

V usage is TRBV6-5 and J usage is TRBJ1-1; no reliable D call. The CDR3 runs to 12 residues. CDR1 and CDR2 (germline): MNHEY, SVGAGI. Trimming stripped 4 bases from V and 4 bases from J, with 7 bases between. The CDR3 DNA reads TGTGCCAGCAGTTCGGGAGGCACTGAAGCTTTCTTT. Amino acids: CASSSGGTEAFF.

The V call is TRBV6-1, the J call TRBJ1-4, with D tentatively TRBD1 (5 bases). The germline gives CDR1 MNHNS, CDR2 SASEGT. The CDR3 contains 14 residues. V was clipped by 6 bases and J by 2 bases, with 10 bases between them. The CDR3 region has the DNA TGTGCCAGCAGGGGCAGGGCTACTAATGAAAAACTGTTTTTT. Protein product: CASRGRATNEKLFF.

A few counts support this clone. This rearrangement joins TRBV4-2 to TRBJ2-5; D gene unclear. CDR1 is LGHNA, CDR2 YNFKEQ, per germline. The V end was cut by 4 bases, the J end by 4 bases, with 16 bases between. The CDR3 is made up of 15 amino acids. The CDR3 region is CASSPAFQATETQYF. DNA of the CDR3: TGTGCCAGCAGCCCAGCTTTCCAGGCCACAGAGACCCAGTACTTC.

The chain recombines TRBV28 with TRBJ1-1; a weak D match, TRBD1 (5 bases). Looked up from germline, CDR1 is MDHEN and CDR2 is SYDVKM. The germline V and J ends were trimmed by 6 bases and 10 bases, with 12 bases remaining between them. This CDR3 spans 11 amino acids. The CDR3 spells CASRQVVGAFF. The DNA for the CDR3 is TGTGCCAGCAGACAGGTAGTTGGAGCTTTCTTT.

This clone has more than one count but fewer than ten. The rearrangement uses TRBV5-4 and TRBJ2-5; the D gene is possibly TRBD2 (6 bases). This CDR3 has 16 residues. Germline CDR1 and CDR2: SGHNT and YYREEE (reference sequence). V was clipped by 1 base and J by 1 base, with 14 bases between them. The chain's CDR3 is CASSLSAGTLQETQYF. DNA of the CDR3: TGTGCCAGCAGCTTGTCGGCGGGGACCCTCCAAGAGACCCAGTACTTC.

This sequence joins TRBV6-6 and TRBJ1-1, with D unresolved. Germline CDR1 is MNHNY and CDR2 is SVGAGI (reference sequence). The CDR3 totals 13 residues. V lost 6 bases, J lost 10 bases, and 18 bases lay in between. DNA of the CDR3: TGTGCCAGCAGCCAGATTCGGGGAGTCGGAGCTTTCTTT. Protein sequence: CASSQIRGVGAFF.

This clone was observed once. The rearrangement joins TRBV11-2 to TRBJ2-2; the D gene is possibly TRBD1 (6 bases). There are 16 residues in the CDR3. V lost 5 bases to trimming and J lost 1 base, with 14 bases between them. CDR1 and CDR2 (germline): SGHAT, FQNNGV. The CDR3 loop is CASSRGLQGNTGELFF. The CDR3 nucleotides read TGTGCCAGCAGCCGAGGGCTACAGGGGAACACCGGGGAGCTGTTTTTT.

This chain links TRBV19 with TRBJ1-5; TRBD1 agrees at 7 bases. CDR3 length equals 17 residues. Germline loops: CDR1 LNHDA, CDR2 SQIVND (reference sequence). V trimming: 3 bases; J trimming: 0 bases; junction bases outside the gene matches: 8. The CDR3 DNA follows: TGTGCCAGTAGTATGGGACAGCCTTTCTTTAGCAATCAGCCCCAGCATTTT. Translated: CASSMGQPFFSNQPQHF.

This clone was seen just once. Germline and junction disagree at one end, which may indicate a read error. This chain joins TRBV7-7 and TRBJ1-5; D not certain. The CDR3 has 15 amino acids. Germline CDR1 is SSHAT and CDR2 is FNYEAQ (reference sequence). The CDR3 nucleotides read TGTGCTAGCAGCGCCCCGGAGGATAGCAATCAGCCCCAGCATTTT. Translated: CASSAPEDSNQPQHF.

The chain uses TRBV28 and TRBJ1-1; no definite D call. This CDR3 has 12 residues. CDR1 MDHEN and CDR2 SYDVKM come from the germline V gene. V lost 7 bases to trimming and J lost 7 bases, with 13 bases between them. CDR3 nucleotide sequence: TGTGCCAGCATAGGCGGTCTCGTTGAAGCTTTCTTT. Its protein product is CASIGGLVEAFF.

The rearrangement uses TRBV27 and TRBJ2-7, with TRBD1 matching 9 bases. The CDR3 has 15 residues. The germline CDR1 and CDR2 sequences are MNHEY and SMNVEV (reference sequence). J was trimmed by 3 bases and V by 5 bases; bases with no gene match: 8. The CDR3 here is CASSPLGQGNYEQYF. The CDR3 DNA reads TGTGCCAGCAGTCCCCTCGGACAGGGGAACTACGAGCAGTACTTC.

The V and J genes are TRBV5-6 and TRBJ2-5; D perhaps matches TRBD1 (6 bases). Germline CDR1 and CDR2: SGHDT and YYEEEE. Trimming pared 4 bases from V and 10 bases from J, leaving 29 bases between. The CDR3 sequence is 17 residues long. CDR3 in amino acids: CASSQGLNGQGSSGQYF. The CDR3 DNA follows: TGTGCCAGCAGCCAGGGGCTTAACGGGCAGGGCTCGAGTGGCCAGTACTTC. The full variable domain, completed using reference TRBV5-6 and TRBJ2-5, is DAGVTQSPTHLIKTRGQQVTLRCSPKSGHDTVSWYQQALGQGPQFIFQYYEEEERQRGNFPDRFSGHQFPNYSSELNVNALLLGDSALYLCASSQGLNGQGSSGQYFGPGTRLLVL.

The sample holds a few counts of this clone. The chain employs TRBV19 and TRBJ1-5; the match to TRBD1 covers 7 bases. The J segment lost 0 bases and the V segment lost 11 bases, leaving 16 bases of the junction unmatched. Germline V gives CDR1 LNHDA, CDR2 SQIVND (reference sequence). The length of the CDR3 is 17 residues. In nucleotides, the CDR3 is TGTGCCTCCCAGGACAGGTTTAATTCGAATAGCAATCAGCCCCAGCATTTT. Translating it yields CASQDRFNSNSNQPQHF.